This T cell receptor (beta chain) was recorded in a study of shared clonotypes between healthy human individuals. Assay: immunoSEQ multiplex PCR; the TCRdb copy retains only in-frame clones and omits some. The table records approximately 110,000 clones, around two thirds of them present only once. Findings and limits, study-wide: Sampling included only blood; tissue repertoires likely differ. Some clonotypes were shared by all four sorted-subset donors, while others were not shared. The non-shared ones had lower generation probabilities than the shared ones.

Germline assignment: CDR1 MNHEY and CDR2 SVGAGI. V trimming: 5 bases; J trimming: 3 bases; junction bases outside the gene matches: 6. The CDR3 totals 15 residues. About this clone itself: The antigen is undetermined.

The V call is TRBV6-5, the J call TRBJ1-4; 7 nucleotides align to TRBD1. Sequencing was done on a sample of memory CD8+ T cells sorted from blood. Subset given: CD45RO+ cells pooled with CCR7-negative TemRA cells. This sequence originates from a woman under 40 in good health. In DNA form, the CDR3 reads TGTGCCAGCAGTCGGCGACAGGGCGCTAATGAAAAACTGTTTTTT. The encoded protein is CASSRRQGANEKLFF.